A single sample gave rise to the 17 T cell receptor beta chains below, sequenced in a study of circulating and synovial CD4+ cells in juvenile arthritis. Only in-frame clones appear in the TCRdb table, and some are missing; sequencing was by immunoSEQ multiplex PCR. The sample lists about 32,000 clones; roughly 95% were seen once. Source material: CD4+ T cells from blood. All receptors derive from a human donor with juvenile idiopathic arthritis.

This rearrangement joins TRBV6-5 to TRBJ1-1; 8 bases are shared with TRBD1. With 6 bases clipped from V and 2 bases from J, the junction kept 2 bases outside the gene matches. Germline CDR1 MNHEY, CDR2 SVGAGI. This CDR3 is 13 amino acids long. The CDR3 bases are TGTGCCAGCAGCCCAGGGGGCAACACTGAAGCTTTCTTT. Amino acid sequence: CASSPGGNTEAFF.

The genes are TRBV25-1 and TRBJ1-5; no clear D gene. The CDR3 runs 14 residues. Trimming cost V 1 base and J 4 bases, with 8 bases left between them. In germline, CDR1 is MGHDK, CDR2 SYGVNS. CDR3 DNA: TGTGCCAGCAGTGAATCGGGTCAGAATCAGCCCCAGCATTTT. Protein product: CASSESGQNQPQHF.

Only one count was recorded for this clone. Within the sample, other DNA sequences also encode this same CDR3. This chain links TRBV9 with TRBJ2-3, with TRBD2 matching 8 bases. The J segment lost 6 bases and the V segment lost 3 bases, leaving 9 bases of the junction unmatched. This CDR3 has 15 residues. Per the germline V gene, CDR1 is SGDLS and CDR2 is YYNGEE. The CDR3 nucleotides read TGTGCCAGCAGCGCGGGGCTAGCGGGTTCCGATACGCAGTATTTT. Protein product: CASSAGLAGSDTQYF. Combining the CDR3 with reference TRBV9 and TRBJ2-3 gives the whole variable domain DSGVTQTPKHLITATGQRVTLRCSPRSGDLSVYWYQQSLDQGLQFLIQYYNGEERAKGNILERFSAQQFPDLHSELNLSSLELGDSALYFCASSAGLAGSDTQYFGPGTRLTVL.

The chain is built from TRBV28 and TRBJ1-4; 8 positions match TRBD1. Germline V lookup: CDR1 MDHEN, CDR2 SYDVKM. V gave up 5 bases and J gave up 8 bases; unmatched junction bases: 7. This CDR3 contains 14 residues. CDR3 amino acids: CASSLGTGREKLFF. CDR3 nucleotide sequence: TGTGCCAGCAGTCTCGGGACAGGTCGGGAAAAACTGTTTTTT.

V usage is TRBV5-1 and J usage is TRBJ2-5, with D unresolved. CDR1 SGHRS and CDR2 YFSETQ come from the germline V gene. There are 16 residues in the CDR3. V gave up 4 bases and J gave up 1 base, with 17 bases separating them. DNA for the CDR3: TGCGCCAGCAGCCCCGCTGGCGGCCTTAGCCAAGAGACCCAGTACTTC. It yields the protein CASSPAGGLSQETQYF. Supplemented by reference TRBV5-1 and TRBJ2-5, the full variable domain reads KAGVTQTPRYLIKTRGQQVTLSCSPISGHRSVSWYQQTPGQGLQFLFEYFSETQRNKGNFPGRFSGRQFSNSRSEMNVSTLELGDSALYLCASSPAGGLSQETQYFGPGTRLLVL.

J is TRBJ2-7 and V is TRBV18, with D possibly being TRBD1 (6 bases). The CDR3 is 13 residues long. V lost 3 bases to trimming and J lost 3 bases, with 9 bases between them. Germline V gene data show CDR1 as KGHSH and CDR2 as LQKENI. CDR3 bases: TGTGCCAGCTCACCCCGGACAGACTACGAGCAGTACTTC. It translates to CASSPRTDYEQYF. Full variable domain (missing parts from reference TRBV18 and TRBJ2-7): NAGVMQNPRHLVRRRGQEARLRCSPMKGHSHVYWYRQLPEEGLKFMVYLQKENIIDESGMPKERFSAEFPKEGPSILRIQQVVRGDSAAYFCASSPRTDYEQYFGPGTRLTVT.

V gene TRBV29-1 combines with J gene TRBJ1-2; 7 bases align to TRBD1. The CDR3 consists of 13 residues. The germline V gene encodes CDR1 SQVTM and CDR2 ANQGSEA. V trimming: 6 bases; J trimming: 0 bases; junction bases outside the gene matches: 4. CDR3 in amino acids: CSVGGQSNYGYTF. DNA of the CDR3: TGCAGCGTGGGGGGACAGTCTAACTATGGCTACACCTTC.

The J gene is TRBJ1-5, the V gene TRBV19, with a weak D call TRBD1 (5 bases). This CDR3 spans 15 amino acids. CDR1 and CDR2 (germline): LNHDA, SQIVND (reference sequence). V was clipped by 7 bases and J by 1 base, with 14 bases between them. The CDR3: CASISQAVSNQPQHF. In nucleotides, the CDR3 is TGTGCCAGTATCTCACAGGCGGTCAGCAATCAGCCCCAGCATTTT.

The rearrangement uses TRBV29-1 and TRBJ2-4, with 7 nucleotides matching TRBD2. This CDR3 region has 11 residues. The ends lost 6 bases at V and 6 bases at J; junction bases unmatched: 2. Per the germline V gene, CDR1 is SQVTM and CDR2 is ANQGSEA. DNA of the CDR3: TGCAGCGTGGGGGGGATAAACATTCAGTACTTC. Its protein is CSVGGINIQYF.

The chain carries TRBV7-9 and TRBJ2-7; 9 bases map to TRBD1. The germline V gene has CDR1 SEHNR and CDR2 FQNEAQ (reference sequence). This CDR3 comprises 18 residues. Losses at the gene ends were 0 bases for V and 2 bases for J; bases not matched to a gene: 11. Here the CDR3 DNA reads TGTGCCAGCAGCTTAGCCCCGGGACAGGGTCCCTTAACCTACGAGCAGTACTTC. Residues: CASSLAPGQGPLTYEQYF.

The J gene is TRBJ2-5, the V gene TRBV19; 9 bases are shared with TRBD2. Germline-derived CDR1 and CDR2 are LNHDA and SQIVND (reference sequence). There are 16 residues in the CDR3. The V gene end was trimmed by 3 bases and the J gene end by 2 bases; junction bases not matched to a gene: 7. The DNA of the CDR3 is TGTGCCAGTAGTATTAGCCTAGCGGGGAGGCAAGAGACCCAGTACTTC. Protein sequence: CASSISLAGRQETQYF. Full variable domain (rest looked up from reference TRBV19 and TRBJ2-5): DGGITQSPKYLFRKEGQNVTLSCEQNLNHDAMYWYRQDPGQGLRLIYYSQIVNDFQKGDIAEGYSVSREKKESFPLTVTSAQKNPTAFYLCASSISLAGRQETQYFGPGTRLLVL.

This chain's CDR3 is CASSPPGWADPNTEAFF. For the CDR3, the DNA is TGTGCCAGCTCACCACCGGGTTGGGCAGACCCCAACACTGAAGCTTTCTTT. The chain employs TRBV18 and TRBJ1-1; the D is unclear. V was trimmed by 0 bases and J by 2 bases, leaving 16 bases between them. The CDR3 runs to 17 residues. CDR1 and CDR2 (germline): KGHSH, LQKENI.

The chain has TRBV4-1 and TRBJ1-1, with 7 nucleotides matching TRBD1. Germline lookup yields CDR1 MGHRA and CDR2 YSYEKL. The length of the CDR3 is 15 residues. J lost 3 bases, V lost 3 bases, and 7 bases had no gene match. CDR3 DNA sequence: TGCGCCAGCAGCCACACCAACGACAGGGACACTGAAGCTTTCTTT. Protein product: CASSHTNDRDTEAFF.

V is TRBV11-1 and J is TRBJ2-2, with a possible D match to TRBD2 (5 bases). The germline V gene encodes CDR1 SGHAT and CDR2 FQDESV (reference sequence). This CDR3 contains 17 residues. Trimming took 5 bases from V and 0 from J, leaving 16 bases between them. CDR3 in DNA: TGTGCCAGCAGCCCCAAGTTCGGAGGTCCGAACACCGGGGAGCTGTTTTTT. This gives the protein CASSPKFGGPNTGELFF.

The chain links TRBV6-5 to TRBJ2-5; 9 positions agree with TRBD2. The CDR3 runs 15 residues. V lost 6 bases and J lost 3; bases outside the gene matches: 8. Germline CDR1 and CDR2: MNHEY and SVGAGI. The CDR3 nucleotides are TGTGCCAGCAGATCCAATAGCGGGGGAGAAGAGACCCAGTACTTC. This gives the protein CASRSNSGGEETQYF.

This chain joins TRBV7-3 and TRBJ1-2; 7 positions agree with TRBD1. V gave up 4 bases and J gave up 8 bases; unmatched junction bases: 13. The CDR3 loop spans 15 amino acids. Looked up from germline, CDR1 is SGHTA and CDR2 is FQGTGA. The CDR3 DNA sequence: TGTGCCAGCAGCTCCTCCCGGGAGGGGGCGGGGGGCTACACCTTC. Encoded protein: CASSSSREGAGGYTF.

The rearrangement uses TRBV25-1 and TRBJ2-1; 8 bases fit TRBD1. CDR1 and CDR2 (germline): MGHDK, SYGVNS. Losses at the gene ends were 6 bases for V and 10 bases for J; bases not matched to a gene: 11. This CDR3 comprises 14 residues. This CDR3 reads CASSVRTGSREQFF. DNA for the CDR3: TGTGCCAGCAGCGTGCGGACAGGGTCAAGGGAGCAGTTCTTC.